These T cell receptor beta chains were read from a single sample in a study of technical replicates of blood from several donors. Using immunoSEQ multiplex PCR, the repertoire was profiled, and TCRdb retains in-frame clones only, with some absent. The sample lists some 47,000 clones; approximately 90% were seen once. Sequenced material: PBMCs. These receptors were taken from a human donor in good health. Some clones in this sample may be carry-over from other donors' samples. Each CDR3 is given with its conserved first and last residue. D genes are given only for firm matches. Expanded clones get a size class; other rows say once, few or many, or leave the size out.

TGTGCCAGCAGACTTCCAGGGGGGAATTCCGGGGAGCTGTTTTTT,CASRLPGGNSGELFF,TRBJ2-2,.,TRBV5-8,.
TGCGCCAGCAGCCAAGACTCACAGGGCAATCAGCCCCAGCATTTT,CASSQDSQGNQPQHF,TRBJ1-5,.,TRBV4-3,.
TGTGCCAGCAGTCGGGGACAAACTTACTATGGCTACACCTTC,CASSRGQTYYGYTF,TRBJ1-2,.,TRBV6-5,.
TGTGCCAGCAGGATAGACAGGGGCACTGAAGCTTTCTTT,CASRIDRGTEAFF,TRBJ1-1,.,TRBV5-4,TRBD1
TGTGCCAGCAGCCAATCCGCAGGGGGTTGGGAGCAGTACTTC,CASSQSAGGWEQYF,TRBJ2-7,.,TRBV14,TRBD1
TGTGCCAGCTTTACTACCGGGACAGGGCCCGAAGCTTTCTTT,CASFTTGTGPEAFF,TRBJ1-1,.,TRBV2,TRBD1
TGTGCCATCAGTGAGTCCCGGGGGGGGAACACTGAAGCTTTCTTT,CAISESRGGNTEAFF,TRBJ1-1,once,TRBV10-3,.
TGTGCCAGCAGTTTTTCCAGGGGGAACACTGAAGCTTTCTTT,CASSFSRGNTEAFF,TRBJ1-1,.,TRBV28,.
TGTGCCAGCAGTTACTCGAGTCCTGACACAGATACGCAGTATTTT,CASSYSSPDTDTQYF,TRBJ2-3,few,TRBV6-5,.
TGTGCCAGCAGTGAAGAAGCAAACCCTGAAAAACTGTTTTTT,CASSEEANPEKLFF,TRBJ1-4,.,TRBV2,.
TGCGCCAGCAGCCAAGATCCGCAGGGTGGGACTGAAGCTTTCTTT,CASSQDPQGGTEAFF,TRBJ1-1,.,TRBV4-3,.
TGCGCCATAGGGACTAGCGGGAGAGAAACCGGGGAGCTGTTTTTT,CAIGTSGRETGELFF,TRBJ2-2,.,TRBV10-2,TRBD2
TGCGCCAGCAGCCAAGACTCCCTAGTTGACAATGAGCAGTTCTTC,CASSQDSLVDNEQFF,TRBJ2-1,once,TRBV4-3,.
TGTGCCAGCAGTCCGAGTGGACAGCTACTCGAAAAACTGTTTTTT,CASSPSGQLLEKLFF,TRBJ1-4,.,TRBV2,.
TGCGCCAGCAGCCTCGCCGGGTTCAATGAAAAACTGTTTTTT,CASSLAGFNEKLFF,TRBJ1-4,.,TRBV5-1,.
TGCAGTGCTAGAACAGGGGGAGCTTTCTTT,CSARTGGAFF,TRBJ1-1,.,TRBV20-1,TRBD1
TGTGCCAGCAGCTTGAGCACAGGATTCTACGAGCAGTACTTC,CASSLSTGFYEQYF,TRBJ2-7,.,TRBV5-4,.
TGTGCCTGGAGTGTACGTCGAGGAGGGGATGGCTACACCTTC,CAWSVRRGGDGYTF,TRBJ1-2,.,TRBV30,.
TGTGCCAGTATCTCTGGAAACACCATATATTTT,CASISGNTIYF,TRBJ1-3,.,TRBV6-1,.
TGTGCCAGCAGCACCGGGACAGGTGGGCGGAATGAAAAACTGTTTTTT,CASSTGTGGRNEKLFF,TRBJ1-4,.,TRBV21-1,.
TGCGCCAGCAGTCGGGGAATAGGGGGGGACTATGGCTACACCTTC,CASSRGIGGDYGYTF,TRBJ1-2,.,TRBV5-1,.
TGTGCCAGCAGTGGCCTGGGGACTGATTACGAGCAGTACTTC,CASSGLGTDYEQYF,TRBJ2-7,.,TRBV6-6,.
TGTGCCAGCAGCTTGGGACTATCTCAATACAATGAGCAGTTCTTC,CASSLGLSQYNEQFF,TRBJ2-1,.,TRBV11-2,TRBD2
TGTGCCAGCAGTTTTGCAGAGCGGTATGGCTACACCTTC,CASSFAERYGYTF,TRBJ1-2,.,TRBV6-6,.
TGTGCCAGCAGTGTGGCAGGGGGCAGTTCACCCCTCCACTTT,CASSVAGGSSPLHF,TRBJ1-6,.,TRBV2,TRBD1
TGTGCCAGCAGCCAAGAACCTCGGGTCCCTGAAGCTTTCTTT,CASSQEPRVPEAFF,TRBJ1-1,.,TRBV4-2,.
TGTGCCAGCAAGGACAGAATGCAAGAGACCCAGTACTTC,CASKDRMQETQYF,TRBJ2-5,once,TRBV6-6,.
TGCGCCAGCAGCTTGGCAAAAACAGGGGGGGGGCACACTGAAGCTTTCTTT,CASSLAKTGGGHTEAFF,TRBJ1-1,many,TRBV5-1,TRBD1
TGTGCCAGCAGCTTAGGAGGACTAGCGGCCTACGAGCAGTACTTC,CASSLGGLAAYEQYF,TRBJ2-7,.,TRBV13,TRBD2
TGTGCCACGGGGAGCCAGCGGGAGACCCAGTACTTC,CATGSQRETQYF,TRBJ2-5,.,TRBV7-9,.
TGTGCCAGCAGTGAATCTTTGGATTCGGGGAATCACGAGCAGTACTTC,CASSESLDSGNHEQYF,TRBJ2-7,.,TRBV25-1,.
TGTGCCAGCAGTGAAGAGGGACAACCGAACACTGAAGCTTTCTTT,CASSEEGQPNTEAFF,TRBJ1-1,medium-sized,TRBV6-1,.
TGTGCCAGCAGTGAAGCGCGGGGGGCATTTGGAAACACCATATATTTT,CASSEARGAFGNTIYF,TRBJ1-3,.,TRBV6-1,.
TGTGCCAGCGTGCCGGGGGGCCTCGGACAGCCCCAGCATTTT,CASVPGGLGQPQHF,TRBJ1-5,.,TRBV6-6,.
TGTGCCAGCAGCTCTCCCGGGACTAGCGGGAGATCCTACGAGCAGTACTTC,CASSSPGTSGRSYEQYF,TRBJ2-7,.,TRBV7-8,TRBD2
TGTGCCAGCAGCCCCCCGACAGATCCCAAAAACATTCAGTACTTC,CASSPPTDPKNIQYF,TRBJ2-4,.,TRBV7-2,.
TGTGCCAGCAGTTACTCGGGAGGCGCAGCAAGCTACACCTTC,CASSYSGGAASYTF,TRBJ1-2,few,TRBV6-5,.